This T cell receptor beta chain derives from a study of T cell responses to AZD1222 COVID-19 vaccine. In the case of this clone: Its cognate antigen is unknown.

V shed 4 bases and J shed 8 bases, with 14 bases lying between them. The CDR3 contains 13 residues. CDR1 and CDR2 (germline): GTSNPN, SVGIG (reference sequence). Assay used: immunoSEQ multiplex PCR; TCRdb lists only in-frame clones, some missing. The table has 90,000 or so clones, around 90% seen once. Notes on the study in general: Donors in the cohort were predominantly white British and more often female, and clonal diversity was possibly underestimated.

Sequencing was performed on peripheral blood, taken on day 0 of AZD1222 vaccination. The TCR comes from an adult in good health. The gene calls are TRBV30 and TRBJ2-2; D unclear. CDR3 nucleotide sequence: TGTGCCTGGACTACCTCCCCCGGGGGGGAGCTGTTTTTT. Translated, it gives CAWTTSPGGELFF. Full variable domain (missing parts from reference TRBV30 and TRBJ2-2): SQTIHQWPATLVQPVGSPLSLECTVEGTSNPNLYWYRQAAGRGLQLLFYSVGIGQISSEVPQNLSASRPQDRQFILSSKKLLLSDSGFYLCAWTTSPGGELFFGEGSRLTVL.